The 24 T cell receptor beta chains presented below share a single source sample, sequenced in a study of blood T cell repertoires in COVID-19. Libraries were prepared by immunoSEQ multiplex PCR; TCRdb keeps only in-frame clonotypes and omits some of them. Among 330,000 or so clones listed, around 90% were seen once. What was sequenced was PBMCs or T cells enriched from blood (not recorded which). The origin of the receptors is a woman aged 25 to 39 who had recovered from COVID-19.

This sequence joins TRBV5-6 and TRBJ2-1; 8 positions match TRBD2. This CDR3 is built from 16 residues. The germline gives CDR1 SGHDT, CDR2 YYEEEE. The V and J ends lost 1 base and 4 bases, in that order; junction bases with no gene match: 7. CDR3 nucleotide sequence: TGTGCCAGCAGCTTGCGGGCGGGGGGTTCTTACAATGAGCAGTTCTTC. As protein: CASSLRAGGSYNEQFF.

V is TRBV7-9 and J is TRBJ2-3; D gene unclear. CDR3 length equals 14 residues. V lost 6 bases, J lost 0 bases, and 10 bases lay in between. Germline values: CDR1 SEHNR, CDR2 FQNEAQ (reference sequence). The CDR3 is CASRAAISTDTQYF. The CDR3, as DNA: TGTGCCAGCAGGGCGGCAATAAGCACAGATACGCAGTATTTT.

The chain has TRBV24-1 and TRBJ2-2, with 7 positions matching TRBD2. From germline, CDR1 is KGHDR and CDR2 SFDVKD. Losses at the gene ends were 3 bases for V and 1 base for J; bases not matched to a gene: 7. The CDR3 has 17 amino acids. This CDR3 reads CATSDPPGGMNTGELFF. Here the CDR3 DNA reads TGTGCCACCAGTGATCCGCCCGGGGGGATGAACACCGGGGAGCTGTTTTTT.

The count of this clone is one. The V call is TRBV5-1, the J call TRBJ2-7; 7 positions match TRBD2. The germline CDR1 and CDR2 sequences are SGHRS and YFSETQ. The CDR3 loop spans 15 amino acids. The V gene end was trimmed by 4 bases and the J gene end by 6 bases; junction bases not matched to a gene: 13. The CDR3 region is CASSPLGLREGEQYF. Here the CDR3 DNA reads TGCGCCAGCAGCCCTCTGGGACTACGCGAGGGCGAGCAGTACTTC.

The chain links TRBV3-1 (or the pseudogene TRBV3-2) to TRBJ2-7; D may be TRBD1 (7 bases). Germline V gene lookup returns CDR1 LGHDT and CDR2 YNNKEL (reference sequence). V was trimmed by 6 bases and J by 3 bases, leaving 12 bases between them. This CDR3 comprises 13 residues. The CDR3 loop reads CASRGGQSYEQYF. Here the CDR3 DNA reads TGTGCCAGCAGGGGGGGACAGAGCTACGAGCAGTACTTC.

The genes are TRBV28 and TRBJ1-6, with a weak D call TRBD1 (5 bases). Between the trimmed V and J ends, which lost 4 bases and 7 bases, there was a span of 8 bases. This CDR3 has 13 amino acids. The germline V gene has CDR1 MDHEN and CDR2 SYDVKM. The CDR3 protein is CASSWGRNSPLHF. The CDR3 DNA sequence: TGTGCCAGCAGTTGGGGCCGCAATTCACCCCTCCACTTT.

The chain uses TRBV25-1 and TRBJ2-4; 8 positions match TRBD2. This CDR3 has 15 residues. The germline CDR1 and CDR2 sequences are MGHDK and SYGVNS. J lost 0 bases, V lost 6 bases, and 4 bases had no gene match. Here the CDR3 reads CASSIAGLAKNIQYF. CDR3 sequence (DNA): TGTGCCAGCAGCATAGCGGGACTAGCCAAAAACATTCAGTACTTC.

The chain combines TRBV2 with TRBJ1-2, with D unresolved. Trimming removed 1 base from V and 10 bases from J, with 16 bases in between. Germline assignment: CDR1 SNHLY and CDR2 FYNNEI. CDR3 size: 14 residues. CDR3 nucleotides: TGTGCCAGCAGTGAAGGGGCAGGTTCCACTTTCTACACCTTC. It is translated as CASSEGAGSTFYTF.

The chain joins TRBV3-1 (or the pseudogene TRBV3-2) to TRBJ2-1, with a tentative D call TRBD2 (5 bases). V shed 0 bases and J shed 7 bases, with 16 bases lying between them. This CDR3 comprises 16 residues. Per germline, CDR1 LGHDT and CDR2 YNNKEL (reference sequence). Here the CDR3 reads CASSQERLAVLNEQFF. The CDR3 nucleotides are TGTGCCAGCAGCCAAGAGAGGCTAGCTGTGCTAAATGAGCAGTTCTTC.

This clone was observed a single time. The chain has TRBV27 and TRBJ1-4; D might be TRBD1 (5 bases). The germline CDR1 and CDR2 sequences are MNHEY and SMNVEV (reference sequence). This CDR3 contains 15 residues. The germline V and J ends were trimmed by 5 bases and 4 bases, with 14 bases remaining between them. The CDR3 region has the DNA TGTGCCAGCAGTCGAGTGAGGGGAGGTAATGAAAAACTGTTTTTT. Encoded protein: CASSRVRGGNEKLFF.

This chain links TRBV4-3 with TRBJ2-7; TRBD1 is a possible D gene (5 bases). Trimming stripped 0 bases from V and 5 bases from J, with 14 bases between. CDR1 is LGHNA and CDR2 is YSLEER in the germline V gene. The CDR3 loop spans 15 amino acids. The CDR3, as DNA: TGCGCCAGCAGCCAAGATCCTCGGCAGGGTGACGAGCAGTACTTC. As protein: CASSQDPRQGDEQYF.

The rearrangement uses TRBV27 and TRBJ1-1, with TRBD1 matching over 8 bases. There are 13 residues in the CDR3. Germline V gene sequence: CDR1 MNHEY, CDR2 SMNVEV (reference sequence). The V and J ends lost 5 bases and 4 bases, in that order; junction bases with no gene match: 3. The CDR3 reads CASSPQGGTEAFF. The DNA of the CDR3 is TGTGCCAGCAGTCCACAGGGGGGCACTGAAGCTTTCTTT.

This chain connects TRBV4-1 to TRBJ1-2; 8 nucleotides match TRBD1. Per germline, CDR1 MGHRA and CDR2 YSYEKL. The CDR3 is made up of 15 amino acids. The J segment lost 0 bases and the V segment lost 4 bases, leaving 4 bases of the junction unmatched. CDR3 sequence: CASSPGQVSNYGYTF. Here the CDR3 DNA reads TGCGCCAGCAGCCCGGGACAGGTTTCTAACTATGGCTACACCTTC.

The chain is built from TRBV4-1 and TRBJ2-5, with a weak D call TRBD2 (5 bases). Germline CDR1 is MGHRA and CDR2 is YSYEKL. V lost 3 bases, J lost 4 bases, and 6 bases lay in between. The CDR3 runs to 12 residues. The CDR3 nucleotides read TGCGCCAGCAGCCAGAGCGGAGAGACCCAGTACTTC. This translates into CASSQSGETQYF.

The chain combines TRBV7-9 with TRBJ1-3; D is unresolved. With 5 bases removed from V and 6 bases from J, the gap between germline ends came to 14 bases. This CDR3 comprises 14 residues. Germline V lookup: CDR1 SEHNR, CDR2 FQNEAQ (reference sequence). CDR3 DNA sequence: TGTGCCAGCAGCCTCGGGGTTAATCAAAACACCATATATTTT. It translates to CASSLGVNQNTIYF.

The chain carries TRBV28 and TRBJ1-4; no firm D call. CDR1 and CDR2 from the germline V gene are MDHEN and SYDVKM. The CDR3 sequence is 13 residues long. Trimming took 6 bases from V and 11 from J, leaving 16 bases between them. The CDR3, as DNA: TGTGCCAGCAGCCTGAGGGAACCCCTCAAACTGTTTTTT. Its translation: CASSLREPLKLFF.

The CDR3 DNA is TGTGCCAGCAGCATCGACAGACTGAACACTGAAGCTTTCTTT. Its protein is CASSIDRLNTEAFF. This chain uses TRBV11-1 with TRBJ1-1; D is possibly TRBD1 (5 bases). From germline, CDR1 is SGHAT and CDR2 FQDESV (reference sequence). CDR3 length: 14 residues. Between the trimmed V and J ends, which lost 5 bases and 0 bases, there was a span of 10 bases.

This clone was found a few times. The chain carries TRBV24-1 and TRBJ2-4; D call uncertain. CDR1 is KGHDR, CDR2 SFDVKD, per germline. Between the trimmed V and J ends, which lost 1 base and 0 bases, there was a span of 12 bases. There are 17 residues in the CDR3. In DNA, the CDR3 is TGTGCCACCAGTGATTTCGGGTCCCCTCTAGCCAAAAACATTCAGTACTTC. Translated: CATSDFGSPLAKNIQYF.

The V and J genes are TRBV4-2 and TRBJ2-1, with TRBD2 matching 11 bases. There are 16 residues in the CDR3. CDR1 LGHNA and CDR2 YNFKEQ come from the germline V gene. V trimming: 4 bases; J trimming: 6 bases; junction bases outside the gene matches: 8. The CDR3 coding sequence is TGTGCCAGCAGCCCTCGACCTACTAGCGGGGGCAATGAGCAGTTCTTC. As protein: CASSPRPTSGGNEQFF.

V is TRBV19 and J is TRBJ2-5, with D possibly TRBD2 on 6 matching bases. CDR3 length: 14 residues. Between the trimmed V and J ends, which lost 6 bases and 1 base, there was a span of 12 bases. The germline V gene has CDR1 LNHDA and CDR2 SQIVND (reference sequence). The CDR3 reads CASSGGWLQETQYF. The CDR3 nucleotides read TGTGCCAGTAGCGGGGGATGGCTCCAAGAGACCCAGTACTTC.

V is TRBV24-1 and J is TRBJ2-1; the D is unclear. Germline values: CDR1 KGHDR, CDR2 SFDVKD. The CDR3 is made up of 13 amino acids. The V gene lost 9 bases and the J gene lost 5 bases, with 13 bases spanning the gap. The CDR3 region has the DNA TGTGCCACCTGGTCGGGTGAGGACAATGAGCAGTTCTTC. Translated, it gives CATWSGEDNEQFF.

On this clone: Other DNA sequences in this sample translate to the same CDR3. The rearrangement uses TRBV28 and TRBJ2-7, with no clear D. From germline, CDR1 is MDHEN and CDR2 SYDVKM. The V and J ends lost 5 bases and 5 bases respectively, with 4 bases between them. This CDR3 is built from 10 residues. The CDR3 DNA sequence: TGTGCCAGCAGTGTCGACGAGCAGTACTTC. Residues: CASSVDEQYF.

This rearrangement joins TRBV11-2 to TRBJ1-1; a weak D match, TRBD1 (6 bases). V shed 5 bases and J shed 3 bases, with 16 bases lying between them. The CDR3 sequence is 15 residues long. Germline V gene lookup returns CDR1 SGHAT and CDR2 FQNNGV. CDR3 nucleotide sequence: TGTGCCAGCAGCCCGACGGTCAGGGGCCACACTGAAGCTTTCTTT. This codes for CASSPTVRGHTEAFF.

V and J are TRBV7-2 and TRBJ1-2; 9 nucleotides agree with TRBD1. CDR3 length: 15 residues. Germline loops: CDR1 SGHTA, CDR2 FQGNSA. Trimming removed 3 bases from V and 8 bases from J; junction bases left unmatched: 10. CDR3 residues: CASSFLGGQGKGYTF. CDR3 nucleotide sequence: TGTGCCAGCAGCTTCCTCGGGGGACAGGGTAAAGGCTACACCTTC.